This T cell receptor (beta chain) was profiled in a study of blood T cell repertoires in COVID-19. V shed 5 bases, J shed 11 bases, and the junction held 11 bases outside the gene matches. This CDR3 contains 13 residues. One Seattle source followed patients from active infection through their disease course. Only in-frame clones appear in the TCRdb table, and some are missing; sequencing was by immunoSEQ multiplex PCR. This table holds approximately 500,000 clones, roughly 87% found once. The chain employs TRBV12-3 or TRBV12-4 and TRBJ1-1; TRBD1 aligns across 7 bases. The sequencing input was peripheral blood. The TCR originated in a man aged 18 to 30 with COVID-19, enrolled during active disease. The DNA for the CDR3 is TGTGCCAGCAGTAAACAGGGGAGACAAGGGGCTTTCTTT. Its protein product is CASSKQGRQGAFF.